A single sample is the source of the 9 T cell receptor beta chains below, sequenced in a study of CD8+ T cells in alopecia areata. RNA was isolated and reverse transcribed to cDNA, the sequencing template. TCRdb's table, derived via immunoSEQ multiplex PCR, lists solely in-frame clones and lacks some. This table holds roughly 200,000 clones, 63% found once. The sequences come from CD4+ T cells sorted from blood, collected at week 0. The receptors were gathered from a human donor with alopecia areata.

This clone was recorded many times. The chain carries TRBV14 and TRBJ2-5; D might be TRBD2 (5 bases). V shed 0 bases and J shed 3 bases, with 23 bases lying between them. Germline V gene sequence: CDR1 SGHDN, CDR2 FVKESK. CDR3 size: 19 residues. The CDR3 is CASSQEWARGTTAKETQYF. CDR3 sequence (DNA): TGTGCCAGCAGCCAAGAATGGGCTCGGGGAACGACCGCCAAAGAGACCCAGTACTTC.

The chain is built from TRBV5-1 and TRBJ1-6, with 11 bases identical to TRBD1. There are 14 residues in the CDR3. The germline V gene encodes CDR1 SGHRS and CDR2 YFSETQ. Trimming took 5 bases from V and 10 from J; bases not matched to a gene: 5. The CDR3 is CASRRTGGESPLHF. Here the CDR3 DNA reads TGCGCCAGCAGGAGGACAGGGGGCGAATCACCCCTCCACTTT.

V is TRBV30 and J is TRBJ2-3; 7 bases are shared with TRBD2. The V segment lost 5 bases and the J segment 5 bases; nucleotides outside the gene matches: 7. The length of the CDR3 is 13 residues. Per the germline V gene, CDR1 is GTSNPN and CDR2 is SVGIG (reference sequence). The CDR3 here is CAWSGTKGDTQYF. DNA for the CDR3: TGTGCCTGGTCGGGGACTAAGGGAGATACGCAGTATTTT.

V usage is TRBV9 and J usage is TRBJ1-2, with D tentatively TRBD1 (5 bases). V dropped 0 bases and J dropped 5 bases, with 14 bases sitting between them. The CDR3 is 15 residues long. Germline V lookup: CDR1 SGDLS, CDR2 YYNGEE. CDR3 sequence reads: CASSVDGSGAYGYTF. CDR3 bases: TGTGCCAGCAGCGTAGATGGATCCGGGGCATATGGCTACACCTTC.

This clone was detected only a few times. J is TRBJ2-5 and V is TRBV30, with TRBD2 identical over 8 bases. The CDR3 has 13 amino acids. CDR1 GTSNPN and CDR2 SVGIG come from the germline V gene (reference sequence). V shed 4 bases and J 4 bases; nucleotides not matched to a gene: 5. The CDR3 region has the DNA TGTGCCTGGAAAGTAGCGGGACTAGAGACCCAGTACTTC. Protein sequence: CAWKVAGLETQYF.

This chain connects TRBV11-2 to TRBJ2-7; no reliable D call. From germline, CDR1 is SGHAT and CDR2 FQNNGV. The CDR3 contains 16 residues. Trimming pared 5 bases from V and 5 bases from J, leaving 22 bases between. The CDR3 bases are TGTGCCAGCAGCCGCAAACCCCTTGACGGCGAGGACGAGCAGTACTTC. Translation: CASSRKPLDGEDEQYF.

V usage is TRBV2 and J usage is TRBJ2-3; D uncertain. This CDR3 contains 15 residues. Trimming took 7 bases from V and 1 from J, leaving 15 bases between them. From germline, CDR1 is SNHLY and CDR2 FYNNEI. Here the CDR3 reads CASIDGLRGTDTQYF. The CDR3 DNA follows: TGTGCCAGCATAGACGGGCTACGGGGCACAGATACGCAGTATTTT.

The V call is TRBV12-5, the J call TRBJ2-5, with D maybe TRBD1 (6 bases). Per germline, CDR1 LGHNT and CDR2 FRNRAP. Trimming pared 5 bases from V and 5 bases from J, leaving 12 bases between. The CDR3 consists of 13 residues. The CDR3 DNA reads as TGTGCTAGTGGTCCACAGGGCTTGGAGACCCAGTACTTC. Its protein product is CASGPQGLETQYF. The full variable domain, its missing parts supplied by reference TRBV12-5 and TRBJ2-5, is DARVTQTPRHKVTEMGQEVTMRCQPILGHNTVFWYRQTMMQGLELLAYFRNRAPLDDSGMPKDRFSAEMPDATLATLKIQPSEPRDSAVYFCASGPQGLETQYFGPGTRLLVL.

This clone was detected only a few times. The J gene is TRBJ1-2, the V gene TRBV4-3, with D hard to call. Germline CDR1 reads LGHNA; CDR2 reads YSLEER. The CDR3 totals 13 residues. The ends were cut back, 0 bases at V and 7 bases at J, with 9 bases in the middle. CDR3 amino acids: CASSQDRRIGYTF. DNA of the CDR3: TGCGCCAGCAGCCAAGATCGGCGGATTGGCTACACCTTC.